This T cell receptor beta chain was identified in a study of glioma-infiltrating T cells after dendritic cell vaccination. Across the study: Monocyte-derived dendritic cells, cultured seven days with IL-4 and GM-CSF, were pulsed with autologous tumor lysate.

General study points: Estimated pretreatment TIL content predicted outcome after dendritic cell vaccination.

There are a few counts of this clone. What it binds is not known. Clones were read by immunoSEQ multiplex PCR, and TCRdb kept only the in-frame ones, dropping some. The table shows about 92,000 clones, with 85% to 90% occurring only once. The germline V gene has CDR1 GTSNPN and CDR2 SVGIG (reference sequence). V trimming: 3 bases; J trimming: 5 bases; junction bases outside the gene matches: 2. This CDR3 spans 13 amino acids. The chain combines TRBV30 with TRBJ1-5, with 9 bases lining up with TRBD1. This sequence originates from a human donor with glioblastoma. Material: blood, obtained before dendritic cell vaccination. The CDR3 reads CAWRGQGYQPQHF. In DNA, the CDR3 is TGTGCCTGGAGGGGACAGGGTTATCAGCCCCAGCATTTT.